Listed below are T cell receptor beta chains from one sample, sequenced in a study of cytomegalovirus exposure and HLA in healthy donors. Data came from immunoSEQ multiplex PCR; TCRdb stores just in-frame clones and leaves some out. Altogether about 90,000 clones are present, just under 90% being singletons, with the ten largest covering less than 2.5%. The source material was PBMCs. Receptors were obtained from a man younger than 35 in good health and CMV-seronegative. Each CDR3 is given with its conserved first and last residue. The order of the fields is J gene, V gene, clone size, D gene, CDR3 DNA, CDR3 protein. D genes are given only for firm matches. The size field is filled for only some rows; it gives once, few, many or a size class.

j_call: TRBJ2-3
v_call: TRBV9
clone_size: once
d_call: -
cdr3_nt: TGTGCCAGCAGCGCCCGTGGTCCGCCCCAGGTCACAGATACGCAGTATTTT
cdr3_aa: CASSARGPPQVTDTQYF

j_call: TRBJ1-1
v_call: TRBV6-5
clone_size: -
d_call: -
cdr3_nt: TGTGCCAGCAGTTACGCGGGGCGAGCGAACACTGAAGCTTTCTTT
cdr3_aa: CASSYAGRANTEAFF

j_call: TRBJ1-2
v_call: TRBV28
clone_size: -
d_call: TRBD1
cdr3_nt: TGTGCCAGCAGCGGACAGGGATCGGATGGCTACACCTTC
cdr3_aa: CASSGQGSDGYTF

j_call: TRBJ2-1
v_call: TRBV4-1
clone_size: -
d_call: TRBD2
cdr3_nt: TGCGCCAGCAGCCAAGGGACTAGCGGATACAATGAGCAGTTCTTC
cdr3_aa: CASSQGTSGYNEQFF

j_call: TRBJ2-7
v_call: TRBV19
clone_size: -
d_call: TRBD1
cdr3_nt: TGTGCCAGTAGTCCTGGACAGGGGTTGTCCTACGAGCAGTACTTC
cdr3_aa: CASSPGQGLSYEQYF

j_call: TRBJ1-4
v_call: TRBV7-9
clone_size: once
d_call: -
cdr3_nt: TGTGCCAGCAGCCGGGACTCAACTAATGAAAAACTGTTTTTT
cdr3_aa: CASSRDSTNEKLFF

j_call: TRBJ1-2
v_call: TRBV5-8
clone_size: -
d_call: TRBD1
cdr3_nt: TGTGCCAGCAGCCAAGACCGGGACAGGGAGAACTACACCTTC
cdr3_aa: CASSQDRDRENYTF

j_call: TRBJ2-2
v_call: TRBV5-1
clone_size: -
d_call: -
cdr3_nt: TGCGCCAGCAGCTTGGTGGAGGGCGGGGAGCTGTTTTTT
cdr3_aa: CASSLVEGGELFF

j_call: TRBJ2-5
v_call: TRBV5-1
clone_size: few
d_call: TRBD2
cdr3_nt: TGCGCCAGCAGCTTTATAGCGGGTTTTGTTCATAGATTTCACTTC
cdr3_aa: CASSFIAGFVHRFHF

j_call: TRBJ2-2
v_call: TRBV28
clone_size: -
d_call: -
cdr3_nt: TGTGCCAGCAGGAGACAGAGGAACACCGGGGAGCTGTTTTTT
cdr3_aa: CASRRQRNTGELFF

j_call: TRBJ2-7
v_call: TRBV29-1
clone_size: -
d_call: TRBD2
cdr3_nt: TGCAGCATCTGGGGGGGGTACGAGCAGTACTTC
cdr3_aa: CSIWGGYEQYF

j_call: TRBJ2-7
v_call: TRBV18
clone_size: -
d_call: -
cdr3_nt: TGTGCCAGCTCCCCGCTAGGGGGCTCCTACGAGCAGTACTTC
cdr3_aa: CASSPLGGSYEQYF

j_call: TRBJ1-1
v_call: TRBV7-9
clone_size: -
d_call: -
cdr3_nt: TGTTCCAGCAGCTTAAGGGGTTATGAAGCTTTCTTT
cdr3_aa: CSSSLRGYEAFF

j_call: TRBJ2-3
v_call: TRBV7-2
clone_size: -
d_call: -
cdr3_nt: TGTGCCAGCAGCCAGGGGGGGACTAGTCGCATTGGTACGCAGTATTTT
cdr3_aa: CASSQGGTSRIGTQYF

j_call: TRBJ2-1
v_call: TRBV6-5
clone_size: -
d_call: TRBD2
cdr3_nt: TGTGCCAGCAGGCACGGACTAGCGGGCCACAATGAGCAGTTCTTC
cdr3_aa: CASRHGLAGHNEQFF

j_call: TRBJ2-3
v_call: TRBV9
clone_size: -
d_call: TRBD2
cdr3_nt: TGTGCCAGCAGCCCAAGTCTAGCGGGGATCGGAGGGACAGATACGCAGTATTTT
cdr3_aa: CASSPSLAGIGGTDTQYF

j_call: TRBJ2-5
v_call: TRBV11-2
clone_size: -
d_call: TRBD2
cdr3_nt: TGTGCCAGCACCTACTCGGCGGGAGGCCATCAGACCCAGTACTTC
cdr3_aa: CASTYSAGGHQTQYF

j_call: TRBJ1-1
v_call: TRBV6-1
clone_size: -
d_call: -
cdr3_nt: TGTGCCAGCAGTGTGTACAGACACACTGAAGCTTTCTTT
cdr3_aa: CASSVYRHTEAFF

j_call: TRBJ1-1
v_call: TRBV2
clone_size: -
d_call: TRBD1
cdr3_nt: TGTGCCAGCAGTGTACAGGGGATGAACACTGAAGCTTTCTTT
cdr3_aa: CASSVQGMNTEAFF

j_call: TRBJ2-7
v_call: TRBV10-2
clone_size: -
d_call: -
cdr3_nt: TGCGCCAGCAGTGACACCTACGAGCAGTACTTC
cdr3_aa: CASSDTYEQYF

j_call: TRBJ1-5
v_call: TRBV7-2
clone_size: -
d_call: -
cdr3_nt: TGTGCCAGCTCGACAAATAGCAATCAGCCCCAGCATTTT
cdr3_aa: CASSTNSNQPQHF

j_call: TRBJ2-1
v_call: TRBV6-4
clone_size: -
d_call: TRBD2
cdr3_nt: TGTGCCACCCGACGAGCGGGAGATTCCTACAATGAGCAGTTCTTC
cdr3_aa: CATRRAGDSYNEQFF

j_call: TRBJ2-5
v_call: TRBV7-2
clone_size: -
d_call: TRBD2
cdr3_nt: TGTGCCAGCAGCTCCAAAGCGGGGTGGCAAGAGACCCAGTACTTC
cdr3_aa: CASSSKAGWQETQYF

j_call: TRBJ2-7
v_call: TRBV2
clone_size: -
d_call: -
cdr3_nt: TGTGCCAGCCGGGACATACCCTACGAGCAGTACTTC
cdr3_aa: CASRDIPYEQYF

j_call: TRBJ2-7
v_call: TRBV11-2
clone_size: -
d_call: TRBD2
cdr3_nt: TGTGCCAGCAGCCGACCGGGACTAGCGGACTACGAGCAGTACTTC
cdr3_aa: CASSRPGLADYEQYF

j_call: TRBJ2-3
v_call: TRBV15
clone_size: -
d_call: TRBD2
cdr3_nt: TGTGCCACCAGCAGAGGTAGCGGGAGTCGGGCGGATACGCAGTATTTT
cdr3_aa: CATSRGSGSRADTQYF

j_call: TRBJ1-1
v_call: TRBV18
clone_size: few
d_call: -
cdr3_nt: TGTGCCAGCTCACCACTGTCGAACAGTAACACTGAAGCTTTCTTT
cdr3_aa: CASSPLSNSNTEAFF

j_call: TRBJ2-5
v_call: TRBV4-1
clone_size: -
d_call: TRBD1
cdr3_nt: TGCGCCAGCAGCTACCGCCCCGGGACAGGACAAGAGACCCAGTACTTC
cdr3_aa: CASSYRPGTGQETQYF

j_call: TRBJ2-7
v_call: TRBV4-3
clone_size: -
d_call: TRBD2
cdr3_nt: TGCGCCAGCAGCCAAGATGCGGCTAGCGGGTCTTACGAGCAGTACTTC
cdr3_aa: CASSQDAASGSYEQYF